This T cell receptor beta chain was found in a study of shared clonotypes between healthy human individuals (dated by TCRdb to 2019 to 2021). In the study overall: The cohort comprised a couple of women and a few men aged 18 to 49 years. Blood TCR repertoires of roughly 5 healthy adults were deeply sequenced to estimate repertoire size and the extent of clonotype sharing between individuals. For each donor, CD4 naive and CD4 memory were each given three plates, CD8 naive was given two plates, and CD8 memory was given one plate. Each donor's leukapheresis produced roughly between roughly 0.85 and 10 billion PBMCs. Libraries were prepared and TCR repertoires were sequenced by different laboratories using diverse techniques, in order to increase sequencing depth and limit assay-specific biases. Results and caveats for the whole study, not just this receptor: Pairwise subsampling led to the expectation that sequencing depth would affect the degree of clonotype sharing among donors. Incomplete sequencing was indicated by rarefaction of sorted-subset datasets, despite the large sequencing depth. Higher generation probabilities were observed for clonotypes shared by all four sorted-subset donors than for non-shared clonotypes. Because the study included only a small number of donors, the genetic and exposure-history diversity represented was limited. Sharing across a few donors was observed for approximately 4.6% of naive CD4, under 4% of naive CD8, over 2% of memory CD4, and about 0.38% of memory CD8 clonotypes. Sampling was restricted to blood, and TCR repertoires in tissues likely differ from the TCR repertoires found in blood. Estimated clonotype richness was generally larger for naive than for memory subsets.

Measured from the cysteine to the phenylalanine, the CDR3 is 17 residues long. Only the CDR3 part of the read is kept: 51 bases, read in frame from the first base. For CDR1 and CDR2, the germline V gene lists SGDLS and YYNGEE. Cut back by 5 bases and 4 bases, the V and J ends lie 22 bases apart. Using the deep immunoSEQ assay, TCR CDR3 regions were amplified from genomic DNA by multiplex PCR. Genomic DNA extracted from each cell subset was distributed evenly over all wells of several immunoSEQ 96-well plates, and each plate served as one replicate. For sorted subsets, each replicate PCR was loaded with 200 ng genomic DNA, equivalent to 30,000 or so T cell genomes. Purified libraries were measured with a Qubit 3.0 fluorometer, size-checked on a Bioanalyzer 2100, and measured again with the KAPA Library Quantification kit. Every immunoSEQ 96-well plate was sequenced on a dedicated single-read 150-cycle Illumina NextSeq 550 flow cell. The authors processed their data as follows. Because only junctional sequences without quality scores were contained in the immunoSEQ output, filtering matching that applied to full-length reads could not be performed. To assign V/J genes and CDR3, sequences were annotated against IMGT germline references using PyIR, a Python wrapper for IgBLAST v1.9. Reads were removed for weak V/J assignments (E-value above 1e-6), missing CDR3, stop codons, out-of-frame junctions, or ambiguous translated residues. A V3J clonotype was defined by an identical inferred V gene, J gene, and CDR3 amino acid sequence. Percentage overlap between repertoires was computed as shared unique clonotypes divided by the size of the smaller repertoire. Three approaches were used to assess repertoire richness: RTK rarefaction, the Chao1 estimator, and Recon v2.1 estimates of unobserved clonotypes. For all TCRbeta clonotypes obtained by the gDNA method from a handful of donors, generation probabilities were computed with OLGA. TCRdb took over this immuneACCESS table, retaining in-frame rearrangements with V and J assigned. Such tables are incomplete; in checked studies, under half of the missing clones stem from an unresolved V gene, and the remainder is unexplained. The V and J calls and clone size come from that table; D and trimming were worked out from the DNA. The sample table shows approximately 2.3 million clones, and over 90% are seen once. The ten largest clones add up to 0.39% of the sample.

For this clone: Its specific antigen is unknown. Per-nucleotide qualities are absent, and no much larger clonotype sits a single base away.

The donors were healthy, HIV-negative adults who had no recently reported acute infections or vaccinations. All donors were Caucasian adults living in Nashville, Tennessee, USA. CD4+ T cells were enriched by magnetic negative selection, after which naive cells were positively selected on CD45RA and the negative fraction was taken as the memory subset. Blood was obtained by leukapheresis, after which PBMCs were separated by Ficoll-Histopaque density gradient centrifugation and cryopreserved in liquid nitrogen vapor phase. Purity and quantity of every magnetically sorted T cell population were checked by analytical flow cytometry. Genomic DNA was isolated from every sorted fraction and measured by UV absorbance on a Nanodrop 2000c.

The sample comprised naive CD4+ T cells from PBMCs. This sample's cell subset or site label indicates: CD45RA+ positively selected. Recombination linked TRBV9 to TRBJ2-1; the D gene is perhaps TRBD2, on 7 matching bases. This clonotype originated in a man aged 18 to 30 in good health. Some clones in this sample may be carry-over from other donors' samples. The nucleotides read TGTGCCAGCAGGGGAGCAGGCGGGGGCGCATCTTACAATGAGCAGTTCTTC. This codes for CASRGAGGGASYNEQFF.